The rows below give T cell receptor beta chains drawn from one sample of a study of blood T cell repertoires in COVID-19. Some clones are missing from TCRdb's copy, which holds only in-frame ones; the method was immunoSEQ multiplex PCR. The sample holds over 250,000 clones, about 88% seen once. The sequenced sample consisted of peripheral blood. Source of these receptors: a woman in her sixties with acute or convalescent COVID-19. CDR3s include the opening cysteine and the closing phenylalanine or tryptophan. Each record gives: D gene, V gene, J gene, clone size, CDR3 protein, CDR3 DNA. The D gene is left open where the match is weak. The listing skips clone size in some rows; elsewhere it reads once, few, many or a size class.

-	TRBV29-1	TRBJ2-1	-	CSVDRGIPYNEQFF	TGCAGCGTTGATAGGGGGATACCCTACAATGAGCAGTTCTTC
-	TRBV19	TRBJ1-5	-	CASRQGGVLSNQPQHF	TGTGCCAGTAGACAAGGCGGGGTTTTGAGCAATCAGCCCCAGCATTTT
-	TRBV4-3	TRBJ1-2	-	CASSQDRRVEGYTF	TGCGCCAGCAGCCAAGATCGCAGGGTGGAAGGCTACACCTTC
TRBD1	TRBV28	TRBJ1-3	once	CASHRGPGNTIYF	TGTGCCAGCCACAGGGGACCTGGAAACACCATATATTTT
TRBD2	TRBV5-1	TRBJ2-7	-	CASSPSGSYEQYF	TGCGCCAGCAGTCCTAGCGGCTCCTACGAGCAGTACTTC
TRBD2	TRBV12-3/TRBV12-4	TRBJ2-2	-	CAAGGAYTGELFF	TGTGCAGCCGGGGGGGCCTACACCGGGGAGCTGTTTTTT
-	TRBV3-1/TRBV3-2	TRBJ1-1	-	CASSQDLDAGAFF	TGTGCCAGCAGCCAAGATCTTGATGCCGGAGCTTTCTTT
-	TRBV5-4	TRBJ1-4	-	CASSPSGTLDEKLFF	TGTGCCAGCAGCCCCTCCGGGACTTTAGATGAAAAACTGTTTTTT
TRBD2	TRBV14	TRBJ2-7	-	CASSLLAGGSYEQYF	TGTGCCAGCAGCTTACTAGCGGGAGGGTCTTACGAGCAGTACTTC
-	TRBV9	TRBJ1-1	-	CASSQSGGTEAFF	TGTGCCAGCAGCCAATCGGGGGGCACTGAAGCTTTCTTT
-	TRBV29-1	TRBJ1-5	-	CSVGGLIGQPQHF	TGCAGCGTTGGAGGGCTGATCGGTCAGCCCCAGCATTTT